Included here is one T cell receptor (beta chain) sequence, with context. The antigen remains unidentified. Sequence at one end of the junction differs from germline and may be a read error. MiXCR, applied by TCRdb to the reads, yields one record per CDR3 protein. The sample gives about 920,000 distinct CDR3 sequences, 30% to 40% of which show up once; roughly 13% is in the top ten. The entry originates in a study of T cell repertoires in cytomegalovirus infection. About the research overall: Recently identified HLA-C-restricted CMV epitopes were used, and well-studied HLA-B-restricted CMV epitopes were used as well. CMV infection and matching HLA type were both indicated by public TCR beta signatures.

Study-wide findings and caveats: Summed frequency of shared TCR beta families picked out CMV carriers who also had the relevant HLA. Predominance within the ex vivo response was attributable to HLA-C-restricted CMV-specific TCR beta clonotypes.

The receptor's source is a human donor in good health (CMV status not recorded). Some clones in this sample may be carry-over from other donors' samples. The sequenced sample was cultured CD8+ T cells from PBMCs, obtained from culture after CMV antigen stimulation.

This CDR3 reads CASSYTDRAGDSENTIYF. CDR3 in DNA: TGTGCCAGCAGTTACACGGACAGGGCCGGAGACTCTGAAAACACCATATATTTT. The J gene is TRBJ1-3, the V gene TRBV12-3 or TRBV12-4; 8 positions match TRBD1. This CDR3 is built from 18 residues.